A single sample is the source of the 19 T cell receptor beta chains below, sequenced in a study of regulatory and conventional T cells in RAG deficiency. Here immunoSEQ multiplex PCR was the method, and the copy in TCRdb shows in-frame clones only, minus some. The sample yields around 30,000 clones, around 89% seen once. This same sample was also part of a study on regulatory T cells. That paper notes: Primers: 52 TRBV forward and 13 TRBJ reverse.

The sequenced material came from CD8+ T cells sorted from blood. These receptors were taken from a human donor in good health.

J is TRBJ2-2 and V is TRBV5-1; 7 bases align to TRBD1. This CDR3 is built from 15 residues. With 0 bases clipped from V and 6 bases from J, the junction kept 5 bases outside the gene matches. Germline V gives CDR1 SGHRS, CDR2 YFSETQ. The CDR3 coding sequence is TGCGCCAGCAGCTTGGACCTAGGGGGCCCCGGGGAGCTGTTTTTT. Translated: CASSLDLGGPGELFF.

The chain has TRBV19 and TRBJ2-5; 10 positions match TRBD1. Near its end, the DNA agrees better with TRBJ2-7, so the J call may be wrong. Germline lookup yields CDR1 LNHDA and CDR2 SQIVND (reference sequence). The CDR3 sequence is 14 residues long. The CDR3 DNA sequence: TGTGCCAGTAGTCCCGGGACAGGGGTTTACGAGCAGTACTTC. This codes for CASSPGTGVYEQYF.

The gene calls are TRBV5-1 and TRBJ2-5; 7 positions agree with TRBD1. With 7 bases clipped from V and 0 bases from J, the junction kept 9 bases outside the gene matches. CDR1 SGHRS and CDR2 YFSETQ come from the germline V gene. The CDR3 covers 15 residues. The DNA for the CDR3 is TGCGCCAGCTCACGAACTACAGGGGACCAAGAGACCCAGTACTTC. This encodes CASSRTTGDQETQYF.

The genes are TRBV11-2 and TRBJ1-3; 7 bases are shared with TRBD1. The junction had 7 bases not matched to a gene; V was cut back by 2 bases and J by 0 bases. Germline-derived CDR1 and CDR2 are SGHAT and FQNNGV. The CDR3 spans 17 residues. The CDR3 DNA sequence: TGTGCCAGCAGCTTACCGGAGACAGGGATCTCTGGAAACACCATATATTTT. As protein: CASSLPETGISGNTIYF.

The chain employs TRBV7-9 and TRBJ2-7; D is tentatively TRBD1 or TRBD2 (5 bases each). The germline gives CDR1 SEHNR, CDR2 FQNEAQ (reference sequence). The CDR3 totals 15 residues. Trimming pared 5 bases from V and 3 bases from J, leaving 17 bases between. The CDR3 sequence: CASSPPRDGNYEQYF. CDR3 nucleotides: TGTGCCAGCAGCCCACCCCGGGACGGAAACTACGAGCAGTACTTC.

The gene calls are TRBV5-1 and TRBJ1-2; D is uncertain. Germline V gives CDR1 SGHRS, CDR2 YFSETQ. V lost 4 bases to trimming and J lost 4 bases, with 11 bases between them. The CDR3 length is 13 residues. As DNA, the CDR3 is TGCGCCAGCAGCGGAGGTGAAACCTATGGCTACACCTTC. Amino acids: CASSGGETYGYTF.

This chain uses TRBV30 with TRBJ1-2; possibly TRBD1 for D (6 bases). Germline assignment: CDR1 GTSNPN and CDR2 SVGIG (reference sequence). The CDR3 loop spans 14 amino acids. V was pared by 1 base and J by 4 bases, with 13 bases between. The CDR3 nucleotides read TGTGCCTGGAGTGCCGGACAGCTACTCTATGGCTACACCTTC. Protein sequence: CAWSAGQLLYGYTF.

The V call is TRBV4-2, the J call TRBJ2-5, with 9 bases that match TRBD1. The CDR3 runs to 18 residues. With 2 bases clipped from V and 1 base from J, the junction kept 11 bases outside the gene matches. In germline, CDR1 is LGHNA, CDR2 YNFKEQ. The DNA of the CDR3 is TGTGCCAGCAGCCAATCCCAGACCGGGACAGGGCCCCAAGAGACCCAGTACTTC. Translated: CASSQSQTGTGPQETQYF.

The genes are TRBV27 and TRBJ2-7, with a weak D call TRBD1 (6 bases). The CDR3 runs to 13 residues. V gave up 5 bases and J gave up 3 bases, with 11 bases separating them. CDR1 is MNHEY, CDR2 SMNVEV, per germline (reference sequence). The CDR3 spells CASSKNRDYEQYF. The DNA for the CDR3 is TGTGCCAGCAGTAAAAACAGGGACTACGAGCAGTACTTC.

The rearrangement links TRBV7-6 to TRBJ1-1; D may be TRBD1 (5 bases). Trimming removed 5 bases from V and 4 bases from J, with 14 bases in between. The CDR3 length is 14 residues. The germline V gene has CDR1 SGHVS and CDR2 FNYEAQ. Here the CDR3 DNA reads TGTGCCAGCAGCAGTGCCGGGGGAGGCACTGAAGCTTTCTTT. Translated, it gives CASSSAGGGTEAFF.

This rearrangement joins TRBV4-2 to TRBJ1-2; D unclear. The V gene's germline CDR1 is LGHNA and CDR2 YNFKEQ. The V end lost 0 bases, the J end lost 0 bases, and 8 bases lay between the germline ends. The CDR3 has 15 residues. CDR3 DNA sequence: TGTGCCAGCAGCCAAGAAACCCGTACTAACTATGGCTACACCTTC. This sequence encodes CASSQETRTNYGYTF.

The chain has TRBV6-5 and TRBJ1-1; D uncertain. Germline V gives CDR1 MNHEY, CDR2 SVGAGI. V lost 3 bases to trimming and J lost 4 bases, with 9 bases between them. The CDR3 contains 13 residues. The CDR3: CASSYTARTEAFF. The CDR3 coding sequence is TGTGCCAGCAGTTATACAGCCCGCACTGAAGCTTTCTTT.

The chain has TRBV5-6 and TRBJ2-2; D uncertain. Germline loops: CDR1 SGHDT, CDR2 YYEEEE. This CDR3 comprises 14 residues. Trimming stripped 0 bases from V and 6 bases from J, with 9 bases between. For the CDR3, the DNA is TGTGCCAGCAGCTTGGCCTTGGGATCCGGGGAGCTGTTTTTT. Protein product: CASSLALGSGELFF.

The rearrangement joins TRBV11-2 to TRBJ1-4, with D hard to call. Trimming took 4 bases from V and 7 from J, leaving 10 bases between them. The CDR3 consists of 13 residues. The germline CDR1 and CDR2 sequences are SGHAT and FQNNGV. The DNA for the CDR3 is TGTGCCAGCAGCTCCCCCAGTGCTGAAAAACTGTTTTTT. Protein product: CASSSPSAEKLFF.

The rearrangement uses TRBV6-6 and TRBJ1-1; 9 bases map to TRBD1. Per the germline V gene, CDR1 is MNHNY and CDR2 is SVGAGI (reference sequence). The CDR3 covers 13 residues. J lost 7 bases, V lost 7 bases, and 7 bases had no gene match. The CDR3 loop reads CASIHRGRGEAFF. The CDR3 nucleotides read TGTGCCAGCATCCACAGGGGGCGGGGTGAAGCTTTCTTT.

This rearrangement joins TRBV11-2 to TRBJ1-6; D is perhaps TRBD1 (6 bases). Trimming left V 0 bases short and J 6 bases short, with 9 bases between. The CDR3 is 15 residues long. CDR1 is SGHAT, CDR2 FQNNGV, per germline. In nucleotides, the CDR3 is TGTGCCAGCAGCTTAGATCAGGGGATTAATTCACCCCTCCACTTT. This translates into CASSLDQGINSPLHF.

The chain links TRBV6-6 to TRBJ1-5; TRBD1 is a possible D gene (6 bases). Germline CDR1 reads MNHNY; CDR2 reads SVGAGI (reference sequence). CDR3 length: 13 residues. Trimming removed 8 bases at V and 6 bases at J, with 14 bases between. The CDR3 sequence is CASATGNTQPQHF. In nucleotides, the CDR3 is TGTGCCAGCGCTACAGGGAATACTCAGCCCCAGCATTTT.

V gene TRBV6-5 combines with J gene TRBJ2-1, with a weak D call TRBD1 (6 bases). In germline, CDR1 is MNHEY, CDR2 SVGAGI. The ends were cut back, 2 bases at V and 2 bases at J, with 7 bases in the middle. CDR3 length equals 14 residues. This chain's CDR3 is CASSYGGTYNEQFF. The CDR3 nucleotides are TGTGCCAGCAGTTACGGGGGCACCTACAATGAGCAGTTCTTC.

This clone was seen a few times. This chain joins TRBV7-9 and TRBJ2-1; perhaps TRBD2 as D (5 bases). This CDR3 has 13 residues. Per germline, CDR1 SEHNR and CDR2 FQNEAQ (reference sequence). V lost 7 bases and J 2 bases, leaving 9 bases between the germline ends. The CDR3 spells CASTYGTYNEQFF. DNA of the CDR3: TGTGCCAGCACGTACGGGACCTACAATGAGCAGTTCTTC.